This TCR beta chain came from a study of blood T cell repertoires in COVID-19. Trimming shortened V by 9 bases and J by 5 bases, and 13 bases separated the two germline ends. The germline V gene encodes CDR1 LNHDA and CDR2 SQIVND (reference sequence). The CDR3 consists of 12 residues. Original handling: For nucleated cells, counts were estimated from reference gene primer amplification. TCRdb keeps only in-frame clones here, not all; method: immunoSEQ multiplex PCR. V, J and clone size are those of that table, while D and trimming were read from the DNA. The table has over 150,000 clones, around four fifths seen once.

Sequencing was carried out using peripheral blood. The genes are TRBV19 and TRBJ1-1, with D possibly being TRBD1 (6 bases). The origin of this receptor is a woman aged 40 to 55 with COVID-19, enrolled during active disease. CDR3 residues: CASAQGFTEAFF. The CDR3 DNA reads TGTGCCAGCGCACAGGGTTTTACTGAAGCTTTCTTT.